This T cell receptor (beta chain) stems from a study of CD8 T cells in ankylosing spondylitis. TCRdb reprocessed the 5' RACE reads with MiXCR, giving one entry per CDR3 protein. The sample yields around 230,000 distinct CDR3 sequences, 7.5% to 9% seen once. This clonotype appeared a few times. Sequences were obtained from blood, either unsorted or a sorted T cell fraction (not recorded which). This receptor was taken from a male donor with ankylosing spondylitis or in good health (not recorded which).

CDR3 in DNA: TGCGCCAGCAGCTACGGCCAACTAGCGGGGAGCTCCTACGAGCAGTACTTC. Translated: CASSYGQLAGSSYEQYF. V is TRBV5-1 and J is TRBJ2-7; the match to TRBD2 covers 10 bases. This CDR3 region has 17 residues. Germline V gives CDR1 SGHRS, CDR2 YFSETQ. V was pared by 3 bases and J by 0 bases, with 9 bases of the junction left unmatched.